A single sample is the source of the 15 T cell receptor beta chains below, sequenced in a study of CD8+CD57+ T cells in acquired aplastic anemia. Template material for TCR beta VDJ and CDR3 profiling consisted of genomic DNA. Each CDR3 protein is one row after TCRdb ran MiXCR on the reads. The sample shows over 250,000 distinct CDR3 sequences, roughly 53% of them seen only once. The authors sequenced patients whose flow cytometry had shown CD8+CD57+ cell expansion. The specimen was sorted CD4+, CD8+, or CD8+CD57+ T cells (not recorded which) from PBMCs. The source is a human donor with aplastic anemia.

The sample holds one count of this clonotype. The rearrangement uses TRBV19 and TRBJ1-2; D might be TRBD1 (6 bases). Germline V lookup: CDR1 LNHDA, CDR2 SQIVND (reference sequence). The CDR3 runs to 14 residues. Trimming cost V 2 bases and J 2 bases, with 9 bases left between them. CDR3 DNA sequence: TGTGCCAGTAGTATAAACAGGGCAAACTATGGCTACACCTTC. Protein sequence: CASSINRANYGYTF.

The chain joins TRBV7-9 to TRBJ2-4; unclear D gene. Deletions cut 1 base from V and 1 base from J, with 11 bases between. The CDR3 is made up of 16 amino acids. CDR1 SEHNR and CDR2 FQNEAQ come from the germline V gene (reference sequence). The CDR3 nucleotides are TGTGCCAGCAGCTTAGTTTCCTCACCCGCCAAAAACATTCAGTACTTC. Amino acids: CASSLVSSPAKNIQYF.

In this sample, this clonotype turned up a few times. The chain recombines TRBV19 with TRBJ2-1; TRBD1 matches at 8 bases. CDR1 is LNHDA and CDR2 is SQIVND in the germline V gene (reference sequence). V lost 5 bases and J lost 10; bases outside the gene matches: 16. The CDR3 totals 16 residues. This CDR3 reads CASSLGAGGEFTEQFF. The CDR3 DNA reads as TGTGCCAGTAGTCTGGGGGCAGGGGGCGAGTTCACCGAGCAGTTCTTC.

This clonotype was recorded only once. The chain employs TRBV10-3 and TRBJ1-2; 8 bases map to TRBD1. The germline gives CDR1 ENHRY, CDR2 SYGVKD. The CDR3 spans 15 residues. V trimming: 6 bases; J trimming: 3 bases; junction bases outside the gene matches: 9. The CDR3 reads CAIRGPTGEDYGYTF. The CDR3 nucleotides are TGTGCCATCAGGGGACCGACAGGGGAAGACTATGGCTACACCTTC.

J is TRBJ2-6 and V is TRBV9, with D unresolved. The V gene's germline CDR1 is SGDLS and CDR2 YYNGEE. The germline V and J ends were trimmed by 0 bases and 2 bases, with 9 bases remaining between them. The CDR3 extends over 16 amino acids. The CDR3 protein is CASSVGAKAGANVLTF. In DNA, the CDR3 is TGTGCCAGCAGCGTAGGCGCAAAGGCTGGGGCCAACGTCCTGACTTTC.

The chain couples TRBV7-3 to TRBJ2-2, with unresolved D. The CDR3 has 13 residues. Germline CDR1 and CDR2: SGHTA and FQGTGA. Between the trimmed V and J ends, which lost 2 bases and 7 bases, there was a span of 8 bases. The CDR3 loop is CASSLYPSGELFF. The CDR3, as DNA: TGTGCCAGCAGCTTATATCCTAGCGGGGAGCTGTTTTTT.

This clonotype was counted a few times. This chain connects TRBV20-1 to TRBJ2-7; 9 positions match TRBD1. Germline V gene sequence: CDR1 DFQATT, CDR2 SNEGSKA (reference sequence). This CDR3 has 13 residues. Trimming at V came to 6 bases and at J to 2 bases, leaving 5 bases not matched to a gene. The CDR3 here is CSARDRVTYEQYF. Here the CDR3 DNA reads TGCAGTGCGCGGGACAGGGTAACCTACGAGCAGTACTTC.

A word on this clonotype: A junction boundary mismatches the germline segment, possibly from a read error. CDR3 in DNA: TGCGCCAGCGGCTCGAGGGGGGAGAACACTGAAGCCTTCTTT. Translation: CASGSRGENTEAFF. The chain links TRBV5-1 to TRBJ1-1; D might be TRBD1 (6 bases). The CDR3 extends over 14 amino acids. Germline CDR1 is SGHRS and CDR2 is YFSETQ.

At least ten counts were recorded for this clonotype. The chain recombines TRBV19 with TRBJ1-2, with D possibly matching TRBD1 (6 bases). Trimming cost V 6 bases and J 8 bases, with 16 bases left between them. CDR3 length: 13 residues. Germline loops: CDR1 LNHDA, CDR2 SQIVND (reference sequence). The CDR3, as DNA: TGTGCCAGTAGCAGGGGCAGGCCCCGGGGCTACACCTTC. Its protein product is CASSRGRPRGYTF.

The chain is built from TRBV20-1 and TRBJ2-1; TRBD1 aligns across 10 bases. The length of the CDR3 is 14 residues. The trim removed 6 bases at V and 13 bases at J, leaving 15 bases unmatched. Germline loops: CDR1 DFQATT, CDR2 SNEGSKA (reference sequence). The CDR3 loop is CSAEPRPGQGPQFF. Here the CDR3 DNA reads TGCAGTGCCGAACCTCGACCGGGACAGGGGCCCCAGTTCTTC.

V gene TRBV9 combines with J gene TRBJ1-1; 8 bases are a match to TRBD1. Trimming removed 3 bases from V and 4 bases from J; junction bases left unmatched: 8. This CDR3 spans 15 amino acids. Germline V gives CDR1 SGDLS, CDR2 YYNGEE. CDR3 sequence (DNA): TGTGCCAGCAGCGGGACAGGGCCTGACGGCACTGAAGCTTTCTTT. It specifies CASSGTGPDGTEAFF.

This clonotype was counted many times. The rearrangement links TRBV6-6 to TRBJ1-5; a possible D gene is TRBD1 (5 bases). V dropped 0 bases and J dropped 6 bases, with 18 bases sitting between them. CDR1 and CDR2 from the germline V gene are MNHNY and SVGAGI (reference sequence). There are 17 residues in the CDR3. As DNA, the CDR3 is TGTGCCAGCAGTTACTCGAAACCTCAGGGACTGGTTCAGCCCCAGCATTTT. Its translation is CASSYSKPQGLVQPQHF.

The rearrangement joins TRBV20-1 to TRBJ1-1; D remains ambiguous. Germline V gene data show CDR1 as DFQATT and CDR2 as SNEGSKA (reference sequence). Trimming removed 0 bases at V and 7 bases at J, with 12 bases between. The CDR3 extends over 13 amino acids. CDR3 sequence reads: CSARDLDGLEAFF. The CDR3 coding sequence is TGCAGTGCTAGAGATCTCGACGGACTTGAAGCTTTCTTT.

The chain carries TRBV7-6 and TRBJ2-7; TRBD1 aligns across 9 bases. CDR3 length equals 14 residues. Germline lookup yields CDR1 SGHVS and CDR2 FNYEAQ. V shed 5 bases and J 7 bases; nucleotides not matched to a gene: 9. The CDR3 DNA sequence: TGTGCCAGCAGCATCAGGACAGGGGATGAGGAGCAGTACTTC. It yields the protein CASSIRTGDEEQYF. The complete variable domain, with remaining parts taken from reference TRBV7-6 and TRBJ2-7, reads GAGVSQSPRYKVTKRGQDVALRCDPISGHVSLYWYRQALGQGPEFLTYFNYEAQQDKSGLPNDRFSAERPEGSISTLTIQRTEQRDSAMYRCASSIRTGDEEQYFGPGTRLTVT.

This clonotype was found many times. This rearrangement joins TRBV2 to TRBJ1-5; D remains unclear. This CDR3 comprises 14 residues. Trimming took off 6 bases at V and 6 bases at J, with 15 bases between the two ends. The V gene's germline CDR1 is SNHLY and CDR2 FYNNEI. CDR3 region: CASSGGPPRQPQHF. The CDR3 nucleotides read TGTGCCAGCAGCGGAGGGCCCCCCCGTCAGCCCCAGCATTTT.